A single sample is the source of the 14 T cell receptor beta chains below, sequenced in a study of blood T cell repertoires in COVID-19 (dated by TCRdb to 2019 to 2021). Library preparation employed the immunoSEQ multiplex PCR assay. Sourced from immuneACCESS, this table was stored by TCRdb with only in-frame sequences that have V and J called. A share of the clones is absent; for the studies checked, an unresolved V gene accounts for under half, and the remainder has no known explanation. Within this sample are about 270,000 clones, with under 90% of them counted one time only. Around 15% of the sample rests with the top ten. The sample taken for sequencing was PBMCs or T cells enriched from blood (not recorded which). The receptors originated from a young man who had recovered from COVID-19.

As concerns this clone: At one end the junction does not follow the germline gene, possibly because of a read error. Written as DNA, the CDR3 is TGTGCCCGCAGCGGGGGGGGGACTAGCTCCTACGAGCAGTACTTC. It translates to CARSGGGTSSYEQYF. This chain uses TRBV2 with TRBJ2-7; 10 nucleotides line up with TRBD2. CDR3 length: 15 residues. Germline V gives CDR1 SNHLY, CDR2 FYNNEI.

The chain joins TRBV6-2 or TRBV6-3 to TRBJ2-3; 7 positions agree with TRBD1. V shed 5 bases, J shed 1 base, and the junction held 6 bases outside the gene matches. The CDR3 runs 15 residues. Germline values: CDR1 MNHEY, CDR2 SVGEGT. CDR3 in DNA: TGTGCCAGCAGTGACAGGGCCATTGGCACAGATACGCAGTATTTT. It yields the protein CASSDRAIGTDTQYF.

The J gene is TRBJ2-7, the V gene TRBV6-5; D is unresolved. Germline CDR1 MNHEY, CDR2 SVGAGI. The CDR3 loop spans 13 amino acids. Deletions cut 5 bases from V and 2 bases from J, with 10 bases between. This CDR3 is CASSLADAYEQYF. The CDR3 nucleotides are TGTGCCAGCAGTCTCGCAGATGCCTACGAGCAGTACTTC.

The chain joins TRBV24-1 to TRBJ2-3; no clear D gene. Germline V lookup: CDR1 KGHDR, CDR2 SFDVKD. The CDR3 spans 14 residues. V was pared by 12 bases and J by 1 base, with 16 bases between. The CDR3 nucleotides are TGTGCCCCCGAAGCCTGGAGATGCACAGATACGCAGTATTTT. Encoded protein: CAPEAWRCTDTQYF.

This clone was detected only a few times. This chain uses TRBV7-2 with TRBJ1-1; TRBD1 matches at 9 bases. The CDR3 totals 13 residues. The germline V gene has CDR1 SGHTA and CDR2 FQGNSA. The J segment lost 6 bases and the V segment lost 5 bases, leaving 4 bases of the junction unmatched. This CDR3 is CASSENRGPEAFF. The CDR3 DNA sequence: TGTGCCAGCAGCGAAAACAGGGGGCCTGAAGCTTTCTTT.

This chain connects TRBV7-9 to TRBJ2-7, with 7 bases aligning to TRBD2. The CDR3 runs 13 residues. Trimming removed 5 bases from V and 9 bases from J; junction bases left unmatched: 10. Germline lookup yields CDR1 SEHNR and CDR2 FQNEAQ (reference sequence). CDR3: CASSRGEGSGQYF. CDR3 coding DNA: TGTGCCAGCAGCCGCGGGGAGGGAAGCGGGCAGTACTTC.

The J gene is TRBJ1-2, the V gene TRBV5-1; 7 nucleotides match TRBD1. This CDR3 has 14 amino acids. The V gene end was trimmed by 0 bases and the J gene end by 4 bases; junction bases not matched to a gene: 3. Germline-derived CDR1 and CDR2 are SGHRS and YFSETQ. The CDR3 loop is CASSLVTGVYGYTF. The DNA of the CDR3 is TGCGCCAGCAGCTTGGTTACAGGGGTCTATGGCTACACCTTC.

This chain joins TRBV5-4 and TRBJ2-5, with TRBD2 matching over 7 bases. Per germline, CDR1 SGHNT and CDR2 YYREEE (reference sequence). V trimming: 4 bases; J trimming: 2 bases; junction bases outside the gene matches: 14. The CDR3 runs 17 residues. CDR3 bases: TGTGCCAGCAGCAACCGCGGGGGTTTTGGTAGGCAAGAGACCCAGTACTTC. Protein sequence: CASSNRGGFGRQETQYF.

Only a few counts were recorded for this clone. The chain recombines TRBV2 with TRBJ1-3; 7 bases map to TRBD1. J lost 0 bases, V lost 6 bases, and 8 bases had no gene match. Germline V gene lookup returns CDR1 SNHLY and CDR2 FYNNEI. There are 16 residues in the CDR3. The CDR3 sequence: CASRGGQTSSGNTIYF. For the CDR3, the DNA is TGTGCCAGCAGGGGGGGACAGACCAGCTCTGGAAACACCATATATTTT.

The chain joins TRBV18 to TRBJ2-1; D might be TRBD1 (6 bases). CDR3 length: 17 amino acids. V shed 5 bases and J shed 6 bases, with 23 bases lying between them. Germline CDR1 reads KGHSH; CDR2 reads LQKENI. CDR3 bases: TGTGCCAGCTCAGATTTTAGCTCGGGACACCGGGGCAATGAGCAGTTCTTC. Residues: CASSDFSSGHRGNEQFF.

This chain joins TRBV30 and TRBJ2-3, with TRBD2 as a possible D gene (5 bases). This CDR3 contains 16 residues. CDR1 is GTSNPN, CDR2 SVGIG, per germline (reference sequence). The germline V and J ends were trimmed by 0 bases and 5 bases, with 18 bases remaining between them. The CDR3 is CAWSVLSGARGDTQYF. CDR3 sequence (DNA): TGTGCCTGGAGTGTACTAAGCGGAGCCCGGGGAGATACGCAGTATTTT.

This rearrangement joins TRBV2 to TRBJ2-5, with 7 bases matching TRBD1. Germline V lookup: CDR1 SNHLY, CDR2 FYNNEI. There are 14 residues in the CDR3. The V and J ends lost 0 bases and 4 bases, in that order; junction bases with no gene match: 2. CDR3 loop: CASSEAQGRETQYF. The CDR3 coding sequence is TGTGCCAGCAGTGAAGCACAGGGGCGAGAGACCCAGTACTTC.

The V call is TRBV5-1, the J call TRBJ2-3; 7 nucleotides align to TRBD2. The CDR3 spans 16 residues. Trimming took 2 bases from V and 0 from J; bases not matched to a gene: 6. Germline V gives CDR1 SGHRS, CDR2 YFSETQ. CDR3 DNA sequence: TGCGCCAGCAGCTTTAGGGCGGGGGAAAGCACAGATACGCAGTATTTT. Its protein product is CASSFRAGESTDTQYF.

This rearrangement joins TRBV4-1 to TRBJ1-1; the D gene is possibly TRBD1 (6 bases). The CDR3 length is 16 residues. CDR1 MGHRA and CDR2 YSYEKL come from the germline V gene. Trimming took off 4 bases at V and 3 bases at J, with 18 bases between the two ends. The CDR3 is CASSPRGGGADTEAFF. The CDR3 nucleotides are TGCGCCAGCAGCCCCCGTGGGGGGGGCGCGGACACTGAAGCTTTCTTT.